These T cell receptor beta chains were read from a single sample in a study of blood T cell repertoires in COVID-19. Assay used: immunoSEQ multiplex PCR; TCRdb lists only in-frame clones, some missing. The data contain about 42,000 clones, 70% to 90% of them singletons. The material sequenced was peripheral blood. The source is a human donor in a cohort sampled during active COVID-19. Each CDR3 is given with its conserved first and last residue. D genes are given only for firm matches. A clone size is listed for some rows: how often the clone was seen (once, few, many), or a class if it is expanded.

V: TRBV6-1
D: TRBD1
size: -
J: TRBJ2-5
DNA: TGTGCCAGCAGTGAAGCGAACAGGGGGCAGGGGGAGACCCAGTACTTC
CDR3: CASSEANRGQGETQYF

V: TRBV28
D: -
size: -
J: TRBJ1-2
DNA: TGTGCCAGCAGTCCACAGGACTATGGCTACACCTTC
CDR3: CASSPQDYGYTF

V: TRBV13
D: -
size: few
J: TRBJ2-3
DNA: TGTGCCAGCCGGTACAGGGTCAAAGATACGCAGTATTTT
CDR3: CASRYRVKDTQYF

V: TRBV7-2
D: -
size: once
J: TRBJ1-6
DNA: TGTGCCAGCAGCACCCGGGGGGGGAATTCACCCCTCCACTTT
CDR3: CASSTRGGNSPLHF

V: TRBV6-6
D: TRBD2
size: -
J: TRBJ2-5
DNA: TGTGCCAGCAGTTACCCCGCTAGCGGGGGGGCGGAGACCCAGTACTTC
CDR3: CASSYPASGGAETQYF

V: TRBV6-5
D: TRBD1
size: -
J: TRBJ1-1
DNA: TGTGCCAGCAGCCTGGGACAGCTGGGTATCACTGAAGCTTTCTTT
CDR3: CASSLGQLGITEAFF

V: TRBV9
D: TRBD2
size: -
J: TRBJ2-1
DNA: TGTGCCAGCAGCCCTCGGACTAGCGGGGGTTACAATGAGCAGTTCTTC
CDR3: CASSPRTSGGYNEQFF

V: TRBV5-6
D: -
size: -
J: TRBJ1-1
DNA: TGTGCCAGCAGCACCGGGACTGAAGCTTTCTTT
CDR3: CASSTGTEAFF

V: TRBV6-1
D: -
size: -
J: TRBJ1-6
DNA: TGTGCCAGCAGTGAAGGTCTTGGGGGGGTTTCGAATTCACCCCTCCACTTT
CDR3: CASSEGLGGVSNSPLHF

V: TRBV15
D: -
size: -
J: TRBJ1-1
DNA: TGTGCCACCAGCAGAGATCGGCAGGTAAACACTGAAGCTTTCTTT
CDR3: CATSRDRQVNTEAFF

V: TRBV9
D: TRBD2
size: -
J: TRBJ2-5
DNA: TGTGCCAGCAGCGTGCGGGGGGGAGAGACCCAGTACTTC
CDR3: CASSVRGGETQYF

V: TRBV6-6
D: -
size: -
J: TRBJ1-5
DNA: TGTGCCACCTTCCAAAACAGGGCTCGCGGCAATCAGCCCCAGCATTTT
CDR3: CATFQNRARGNQPQHF

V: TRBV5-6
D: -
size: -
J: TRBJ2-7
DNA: TGTGCCAGCAGCGTAGGGGTGTACGAGCAGTACTTC
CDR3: CASSVGVYEQYF